A selection of T cell receptor beta chains follows, all from one sample in a study of blood T cells in healthy people across ages. TCRdb re-called the 5' RACE reads through MiXCR, storing one row per CDR3 protein. In the table there are about 540,000 distinct CDR3 sequences, 24% of which are singletons. The same data also contributed to another study, on T cells of mothers and their children.

The sequenced material came from blood. The origin of the receptors is a boy younger than 18 in good health. CDR3s include the opening cysteine and the closing phenylalanine or tryptophan. The D gene is left open where the match is weak. Only some rows state a clone size, as once, few, many or a class for expanded clones.

>TRBJ2-1|TRBD2|.|TRBV20-1
TGCAGTGCTAGAGATTTCCAGCGGGAGAACAATGAGCAGTTCTTC
CSARDFQRENNEQFF
>TRBJ2-5|.|many|TRBV20-1
TGCAGTGCTAGAGATGGCATGAGATTACAAGAGACCCAGTACTTC
CSARDGMRLQETQYF
>TRBJ2-1|.|.|TRBV29-1
TGCAGCGTAGTCTGGTTAAAACGTTTGGAGAATGAGCAGTTCTTC
CSVVWLKRLENEQFF
>TRBJ1-1|.|few|TRBV29-1
TGCAGCGTTGCACAGGGCGAGACTGAAGCTTTCTTT
CSVAQGETEAFF
>TRBJ2-5|.|few|TRBV7-3
TGTGCCAGCAGCAGGGCGGGATCGGGGCCTGGCACGAAGACCCAGTACTTC
CASSRAGSGPGTKTQYF
>TRBJ2-7|.|.|TRBV4-2
TGTGCCAGCAGATCTAGCGTCTCCTACGAGCAGTACTTC
CASRSSVSYEQYF
>TRBJ1-2|.|.|TRBV7-9
TGTGCCAGCAGCTTAGTGGGGGCGGCCTATGGCTACACCTTC
CASSLVGAAYGYTF
>TRBJ2-7|TRBD1|.|TRBV6-5
TGTGCCAGCAGACAGGGACAGGGGGTTACCTACGAGCAGTACTTC
CASRQGQGVTYEQYF
>TRBJ2-7|TRBD2|few|TRBV4-3
TGCGCCAGCAGCCAAGAGGGACTAGCGGGAGTCCACGAGCAGTACTTC
CASSQEGLAGVHEQYF
>TRBJ1-4|TRBD1|few|TRBV7-8
TGTGCCAGCAGCCGATCCGGGACAGGGGCTGAAAAACTGTTTTTT
CASSRSGTGAEKLFF
>TRBJ1-5|TRBD1|few|TRBV2
TGTGCCAGCAGTCTTGGACAGGGAAACAGTCAGTCCCAGCATTTT
CASSLGQGNSQSQHF
>TRBJ1-5|TRBD1|few|TRBV28
TGTGCCAGCAGTCCGCCGGGACAGGGGAATCAGCCCCAGCATTTT
CASSPPGQGNQPQHF
>TRBJ2-2|.|.|TRBV5-1
TGCGCCAGCAGCTTGGACTCGAACACCGGGGAGCTGTTTTTT
CASSLDSNTGELFF
>TRBJ2-2|TRBD2|.|TRBV11-2
TGTGCCAGCAGCTCATCTAGCGGGGGGAACACCGGGGAGCTGTTTTTT
CASSSSSGGNTGELFF
>TRBJ2-7|.|.|TRBV7-2
TGTGCCAGCAGCTTAATCGAGGGCAACGAGCAGTACTTC
CASSLIEGNEQYF
>TRBJ2-5|TRBD2|once|TRBV7-2
TGTGCCAGCAGCATCGAAAGCGGGAGGGCCCGGAAGACCCAGTACTTC
CASSIESGRARKTQYF
>TRBJ2-3|.|.|TRBV5-1
TGCGCCAGCAGCTTGATCCGGGGCGGGAAAGATACGCAGTATTTT
CASSLIRGGKDTQYF
>TRBJ1-1|.|.|TRBV29-1
TGCAGCGTTATGGGCAAGATGAACACTGAAGCTTTCTTT
CSVMGKMNTEAFF
>TRBJ2-7|.|many|TRBV10-3
TGTGCCATCAGTGAGTCGTCGGGGGACGAGCAGTACTTC
CAISESSGDEQYF
>TRBJ2-5|TRBD2|few|TRBV29-1
TGCAGCGTTGGTAGAGGGCTCGGGACTAGCGGGAGGGATCTGTACTTC
CSVGRGLGTSGRDLYF
>TRBJ2-1|.|few|TRBV20-1
TGCAGTGCAAGACAGGTCGGTGAGCAGTTCTTC
CSARQVGEQFF
>TRBJ1-1|.|few|TRBV29-1
TGCAGCGTGGGAGTTGCGAGGGTGGACACTGAAGCTTTCTTT
CSVGVARVDTEAFF
>TRBJ1-3|TRBD1|.|TRBV28
TGTGCCAGCAGTTCCTCGGACAGGGCCATTGGAAACACCATATATTTT
CASSSSDRAIGNTIYF
>TRBJ2-7|.|few|TRBV21-1
TGTGCCAGCACCGGGGGGGTAAACAGACCCTACGAGCAGTACTTC
CASTGGVNRPYEQYF
>TRBJ2-1|.|.|TRBV10-3
TGTGCCACCCTGGGCGCGGAGGAAACCGGTGAGCAGTTCTTC
CATLGAEETGEQFF
>TRBJ2-7|TRBD2|.|TRBV7-2
TGTGCCAGCAGCCCCGGGACTAGCGGGAGACGGGGAGAGCAGTACTTC
CASSPGTSGRRGEQYF
>TRBJ2-7|.|few|TRBV13
TGTGCCAGCAGCTTCTGGACCGAGAGCTCCTACGAGCAGTACTTC
CASSFWTESSYEQYF
>TRBJ2-5|.|few|TRBV27
TGTGCCAGCAGTTTGGCGGACCGCCCTAGGGAGACCCAGTACTTC
CASSLADRPRETQYF
>TRBJ2-7|.|few|TRBV7-2
TGTGCCAGCAGCTTAGTAGCTATAGCCTACGAGCAGTACTTC
CASSLVAIAYEQYF
>TRBJ2-3|TRBD2|.|TRBV4-1
TGCGCCAGCAGTCGGGAGGCAACCACAGATACGCAGTATTTT
CASSREATTDTQYF
>TRBJ1-2|.|few|TRBV6-6
TGTGCCAGCAGCCTATCCGGGACTACGGATGGGTTGTGCTATGGCTACACCTTC
CASSLSGTTDGLCYGYTF
>TRBJ1-4|TRBD1|few|TRBV2
TGTGCCAGCAGCTATACAGGGGAAACTAATGAAAAACTGTTTTTT
CASSYTGETNEKLFF
>TRBJ2-2|TRBD1|.|TRBV12-3/TRBV12-4
TGTGCCAGCACTAATACAGGGGTTGCCGGGGAGCTGTTTTTT
CASTNTGVAGELFF
>TRBJ1-2|.|once|TRBV9
TGTGCCAGCAGCGGACCCGGGGATGACTATGGCTACACCTTC
CASSGPGDDYGYTF
>TRBJ2-1|TRBD2|.|TRBV7-2
TGTGCCAGCAGCTTTCTGGCGGGGGTGGGCGATGAGCAGTTCTTC
CASSFLAGVGDEQFF
>TRBJ2-3|TRBD2|.|TRBV7-9
TGTGCCAGCAGCCCCCCAGTTTCCCCGGTAGCGGGAGTGACAGATACGCAGTATTTT
CASSPPVSPVAGVTDTQYF
>TRBJ2-7|.|.|TRBV29-1
TGCAGCGTTGATTTAGGGGATGCCTACGAGCAGTACTTC
CSVDLGDAYEQYF
>TRBJ2-7|.|.|TRBV7-2
TGTGCCAGCAGCTTAGTGAGGGGAGCGCACTACGAGCAGTACTTC
CASSLVRGAHYEQYF
>TRBJ2-7|.|few|TRBV20-1
TGCAGTGCTAGAGAGACGGGGTCCTTCTCCTACGAGCAGTACTTC
CSARETGSFSYEQYF
>TRBJ1-6|.|.|TRBV25-1
TGTGCCAGCAGTGAATTGGCCGAATATAATTCACCCCTCCACTTT
CASSELAEYNSPLHF
>TRBJ2-2|TRBD2|.|TRBV20-1
TGCAGTGCTAGGCGGAGCGGGAGGGCCCATAGAGAGCTGTTTTTT
CSARRSGRAHRELFF